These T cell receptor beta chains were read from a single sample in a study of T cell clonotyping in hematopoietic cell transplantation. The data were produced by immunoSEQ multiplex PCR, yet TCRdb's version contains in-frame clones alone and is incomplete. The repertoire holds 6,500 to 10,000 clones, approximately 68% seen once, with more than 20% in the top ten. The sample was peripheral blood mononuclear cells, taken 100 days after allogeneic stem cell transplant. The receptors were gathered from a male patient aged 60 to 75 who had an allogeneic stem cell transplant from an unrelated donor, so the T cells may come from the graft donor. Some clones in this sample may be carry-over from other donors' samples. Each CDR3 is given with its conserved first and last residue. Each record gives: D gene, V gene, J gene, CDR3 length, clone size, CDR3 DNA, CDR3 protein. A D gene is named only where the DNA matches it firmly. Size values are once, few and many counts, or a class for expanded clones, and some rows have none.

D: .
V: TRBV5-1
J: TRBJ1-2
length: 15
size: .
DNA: TGCGCCAGCAGCTTTGGGCAGACAAGTTTCGATGGCTACACCTTC
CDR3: CASSFGQTSFDGYTF

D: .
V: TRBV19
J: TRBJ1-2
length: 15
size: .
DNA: TGTGCCAGTAGTACCCCGTCCGGAGGGAACTATGGCTACACCTTC
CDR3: CASSTPSGGNYGYTF

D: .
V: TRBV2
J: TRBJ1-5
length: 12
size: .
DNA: TGTGCCAGCAACCCCAGGGGTCAGCCCCAGCATTTT
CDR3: CASNPRGQPQHF

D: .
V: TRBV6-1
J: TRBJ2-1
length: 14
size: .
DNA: TGTGCCAGCAGTGAAGCACGGAACTATAATGAGCAGTTCTTC
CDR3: CASSEARNYNEQFF

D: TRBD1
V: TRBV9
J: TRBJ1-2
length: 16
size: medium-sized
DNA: TGTGCCAGCAGCGGACGGGACAGGGCGATTCGTGGGGGCTACACCTTC
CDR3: CASSGRDRAIRGGYTF

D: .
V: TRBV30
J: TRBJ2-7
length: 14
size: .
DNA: TGTGCCTGGAGTGTACAGAACGGCCCCTACGAGCAGTACTTC
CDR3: CAWSVQNGPYEQYF

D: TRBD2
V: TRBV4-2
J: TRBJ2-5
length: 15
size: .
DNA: TGTGCCAGCAGCCGGGGGAGGGGCGACCAAGAGACCCAGTACTTC
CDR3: CASSRGRGDQETQYF

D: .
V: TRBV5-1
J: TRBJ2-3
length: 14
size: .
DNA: TGCGCCAGCAGCTTGGCCGGAACTGCCAATACGCAGTATTTT
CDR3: CASSLAGTANTQYF

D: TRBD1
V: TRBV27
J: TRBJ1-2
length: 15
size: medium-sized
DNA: TGTGCCAGCAGATATTCAGGGGGCCCGATCTATGGCTACACCTTC
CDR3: CASRYSGGPIYGYTF

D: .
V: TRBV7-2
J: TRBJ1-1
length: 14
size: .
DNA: TGTGCCAGCAGCTTAGAGTCGCTCGACACTGAAGCTTTCTTT
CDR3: CASSLESLDTEAFF

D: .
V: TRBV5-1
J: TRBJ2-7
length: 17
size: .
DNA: TGCGCCAGCAGCCCGTACATGGTCCTACAGGGCCTCTACGAGCAGTACTTC
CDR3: CASSPYMVLQGLYEQYF

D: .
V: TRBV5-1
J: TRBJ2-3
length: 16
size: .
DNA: TGCGCCAGTTCTTCTTTTTCCGGAGTAATCACAGATACGCAGTATTTT
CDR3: CASSSFSGVITDTQYF

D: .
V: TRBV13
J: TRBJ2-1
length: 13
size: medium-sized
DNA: TGTGCCAGCAGCCCACCGGGGCTCGATGAGCAGTTCTTC
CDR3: CASSPPGLDEQFF

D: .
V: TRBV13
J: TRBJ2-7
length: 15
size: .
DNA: TGTGCCAGCAGCTTAGGCCGGGAAGGAATCTACGAGCAGTACTTC
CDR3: CASSLGREGIYEQYF

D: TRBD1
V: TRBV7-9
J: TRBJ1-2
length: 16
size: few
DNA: TGTGCCAGCAGCTTAACTTGGACAGGGGCCCACTATGGCTACACCTTC
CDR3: CASSLTWTGAHYGYTF

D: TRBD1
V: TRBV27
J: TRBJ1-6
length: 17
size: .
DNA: TGTGCCAGCAGATTAGGACAGGACTCGTCCTATAATTCACCCCTCCACTTT
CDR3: CASRLGQDSSYNSPLHF

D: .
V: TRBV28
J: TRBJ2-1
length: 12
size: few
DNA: TGTGCCAGCAGTACTATATACCATGAGCAGTTCTTC
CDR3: CASSTIYHEQFF

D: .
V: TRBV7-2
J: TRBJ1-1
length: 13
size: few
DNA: TGTGCCAGCAGCTTAAGCTTAGGCACTGAAGCTTTCTTT
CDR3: CASSLSLGTEAFF

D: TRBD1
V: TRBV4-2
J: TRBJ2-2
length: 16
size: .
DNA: TGTGCCAGCAGCCAAGTTTTAGGGGGCAGATCCGGGGAGCTGTTTTTT
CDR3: CASSQVLGGRSGELFF

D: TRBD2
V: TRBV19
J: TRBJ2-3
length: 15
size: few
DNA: TGTGCCAGTGGGAGGGGTAGCGGGCGCACAGATACGCAGTATTTT
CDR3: CASGRGSGRTDTQYF

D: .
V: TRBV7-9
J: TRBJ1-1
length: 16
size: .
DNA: TGTGCCAGCAGCGAGAACTGGGGGGCGGGGGTAACTGAAGCTTTCTTT
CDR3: CASSENWGAGVTEAFF

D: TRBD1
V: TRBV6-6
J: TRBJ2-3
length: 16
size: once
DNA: TGTGCCAGCAGTTTCCCCGGGACAGGGAGCACAGATACGCAGTATTTT
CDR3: CASSFPGTGSTDTQYF

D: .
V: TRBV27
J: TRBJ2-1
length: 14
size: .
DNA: TGTGCCAGCAGCGCCGGGGGCGTATACAATGAGCAGTTCTTC
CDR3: CASSAGGVYNEQFF

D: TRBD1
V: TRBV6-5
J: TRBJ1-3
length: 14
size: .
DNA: TGTGCCAGCAGCCGACAGGGGCTTGGAAACACCATATATTTT
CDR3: CASSRQGLGNTIYF

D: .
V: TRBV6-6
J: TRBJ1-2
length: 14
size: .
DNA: TGTGCCAGCAGTTTCGTTGACGCCTCCTATGGCTACACCTTC
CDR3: CASSFVDASYGYTF

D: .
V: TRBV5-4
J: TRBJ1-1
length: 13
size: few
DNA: TGTGCCAGCAGCTTGGACCCCTCCCGGGGAGCTTTCTTT
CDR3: CASSLDPSRGAFF

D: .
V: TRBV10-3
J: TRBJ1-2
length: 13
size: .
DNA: TGTGCCATCAGCGCACAGTACAACTATGGCTACACCTTC
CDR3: CAISAQYNYGYTF

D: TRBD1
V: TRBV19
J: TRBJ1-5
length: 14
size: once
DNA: TGTGCCAGTAGTTCTACAGGGGGCCTTCAGCCCCAGCATTTT
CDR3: CASSSTGGLQPQHF

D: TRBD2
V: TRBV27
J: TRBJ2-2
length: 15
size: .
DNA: TGTGCCAGCAGTTTTAGCGGGGGCATCACCGGGGAGCTGTTTTTT
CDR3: CASSFSGGITGELFF

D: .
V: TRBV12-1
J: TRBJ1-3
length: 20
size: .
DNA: TGTGCCAGCAGCTGGATCCCGGCAACTCCCACTTACCCCTCTGGAAACACCATATATTTT
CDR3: CASSWIPATPTYPSGNTIYF

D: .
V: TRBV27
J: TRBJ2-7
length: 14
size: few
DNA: TGTGCCAGCAGTCGCGGTGGTCTCTCCTACGAGCAGTACTTC
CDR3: CASSRGGLSYEQYF

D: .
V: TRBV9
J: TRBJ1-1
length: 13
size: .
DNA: TGTGCCAGCAGCGTAGTTAGTAACACTGAAGCTTTCTTT
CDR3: CASSVVSNTEAFF

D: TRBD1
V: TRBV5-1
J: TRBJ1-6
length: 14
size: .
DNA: TGCGCCAGCAGCTTGGGGGACAGGGATTCACCCCTCCACTTT
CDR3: CASSLGDRDSPLHF

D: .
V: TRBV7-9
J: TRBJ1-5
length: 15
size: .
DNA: TGTGCCAGCAGCTTAGAAGCGGGCCCCAATCAGCCCCAGCATTTT
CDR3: CASSLEAGPNQPQHF

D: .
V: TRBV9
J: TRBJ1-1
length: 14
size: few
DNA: TGTGCCAGCAGCACGAGACAGACTGATACTGAAGCTTTCTTT
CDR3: CASSTRQTDTEAFF

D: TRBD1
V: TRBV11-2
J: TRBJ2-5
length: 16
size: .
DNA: TGTGCCAGCAGCATGGGACAGGGGGCGTTAGGGGAGACCCAGTACTTC
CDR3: CASSMGQGALGETQYF

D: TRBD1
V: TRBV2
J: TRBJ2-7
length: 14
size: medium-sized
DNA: TGTGCCAGCAGTGGACAGGGGGCGCCGGACGAGCAGTACTTC
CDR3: CASSGQGAPDEQYF

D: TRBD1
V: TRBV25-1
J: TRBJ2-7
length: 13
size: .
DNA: TGTGCCAGCAGTGTCGCAGGGGGCTACGAGCAGTACTTC
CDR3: CASSVAGGYEQYF

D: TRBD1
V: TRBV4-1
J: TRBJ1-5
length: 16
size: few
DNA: TGCGCCAGCAGCCAAGGGGGACAGGGGATCCATCAGCCCCAGCATTTT
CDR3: CASSQGGQGIHQPQHF

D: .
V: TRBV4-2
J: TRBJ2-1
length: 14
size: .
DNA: TGTGCCAGCAGCCAAGTCGGGACGCCCTTTGAGCAGTTCTTC
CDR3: CASSQVGTPFEQFF

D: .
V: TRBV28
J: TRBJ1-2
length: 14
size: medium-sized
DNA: TGTGCCAGCAGTTTCATCTCCCTCTCCAATGGCTACACCTTC
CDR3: CASSFISLSNGYTF

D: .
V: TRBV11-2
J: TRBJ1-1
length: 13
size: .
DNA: TGTGCCAGCAGCTCGGACGGATACACTGAAGCTTTCTTT
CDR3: CASSSDGYTEAFF

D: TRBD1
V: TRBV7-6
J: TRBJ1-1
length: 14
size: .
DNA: TGTGCCAGCAGCTTAACAGGGGCGGAGACTGAAGCTTTCTTT
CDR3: CASSLTGAETEAFF

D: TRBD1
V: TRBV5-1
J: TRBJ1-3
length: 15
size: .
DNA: TGCGCCAGCAGCTCCGGACAGGAAGCTGGAAACACCATATATTTT
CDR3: CASSSGQEAGNTIYF

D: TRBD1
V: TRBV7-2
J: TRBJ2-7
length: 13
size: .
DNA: TGTGCCAGCAGATACGGGACAGGGACCGAGCAGTACTTC
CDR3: CASRYGTGTEQYF

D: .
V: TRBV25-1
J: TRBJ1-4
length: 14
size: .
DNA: TGTGCCAGCAGTGAAACTGCCGGAGGGGAAAAACTGTTTTTT
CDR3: CASSETAGGEKLFF

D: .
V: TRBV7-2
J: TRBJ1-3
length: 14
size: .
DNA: TGTGCCAGCAGCCCGACGAGCGTAAGAAACACCATATATTTT
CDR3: CASSPTSVRNTIYF

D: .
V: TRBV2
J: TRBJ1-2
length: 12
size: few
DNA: TGTGCCAGCCTGCGGGATAACTATGGCTACACCTTC
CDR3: CASLRDNYGYTF

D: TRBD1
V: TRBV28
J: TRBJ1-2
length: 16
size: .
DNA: TGTGCCAGCAGTTTTGCGGACAGGGGAGTTCGCTATGGCTACACCTTC
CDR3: CASSFADRGVRYGYTF